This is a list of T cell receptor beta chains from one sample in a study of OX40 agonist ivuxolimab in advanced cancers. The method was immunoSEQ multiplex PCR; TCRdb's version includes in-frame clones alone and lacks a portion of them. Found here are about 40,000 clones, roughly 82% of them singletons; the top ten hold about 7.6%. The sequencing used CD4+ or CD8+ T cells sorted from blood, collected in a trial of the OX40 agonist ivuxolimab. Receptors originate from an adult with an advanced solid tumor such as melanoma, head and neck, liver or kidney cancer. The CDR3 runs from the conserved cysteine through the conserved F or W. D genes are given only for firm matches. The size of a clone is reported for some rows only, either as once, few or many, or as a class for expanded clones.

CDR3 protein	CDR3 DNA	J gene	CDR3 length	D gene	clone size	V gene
CASSSDTQETQYF	TGTGCCAGCAGCTCGGATACTCAAGAGACCCAGTACTTC	TRBJ2-5	13	NA	NA	TRBV7-2
CASSLSGIGDIQYF	TGTGCCAGCAGTTTATCAGGGATAGGAGACATTCAGTACTTC	TRBJ2-4	14	NA	few	TRBV27
CASGYWTAPNQPQHF	TGTGCTAGTGGTTACTGGACAGCCCCCAATCAGCCCCAGCATTTT	TRBJ1-5	15	NA	NA	TRBV12-5
CASSSPASSGANVLTF	TGCGCCAGCAGCTCACCAGCTAGCTCTGGGGCCAACGTCCTGACTTTC	TRBJ2-6	16	NA	NA	TRBV5-1
CASSLAASIPEQYF	TGTGCCAGCAGCTTAGCCGCTAGCATCCCCGAGCAGTACTTC	TRBJ2-7	14	NA	NA	TRBV7-6
CASSLDPNRYEQYF	TGTGCCAGCAGCTTGGACCCAAACCGCTACGAGCAGTACTTC	TRBJ2-7	14	NA	once	TRBV7-9
CASSRGFPTYNEQFF	TGTGCCAGCAGTCGGGGATTTCCCACCTACAATGAGCAGTTCTTC	TRBJ2-1	15	NA	NA	TRBV6-5
CASSQASAQGGEAFF	TGTGCCAGCAGCCAGGCCTCTGCGCAGGGAGGTGAAGCTTTCTTT	TRBJ1-1	15	NA	NA	TRBV4-2
CASSPSGGDFGTQYF	TGTGCCAGCAGCCCTAGCGGGGGGGATTTTGGGACCCAGTACTTC	TRBJ2-5	15	TRBD2	once	TRBV4-2
CASSLGPYTGELFF	TGTGCCAGCAGCTTAGGGCCCTACACCGGGGAGCTGTTTTTT	TRBJ2-2	14	NA	NA	TRBV11-2
CASSVSTLDTEAFF	TGTGCCAGCAGCGTATCCACTCTGGACACTGAAGCTTTCTTT	TRBJ1-1	14	NA	NA	TRBV9
CASSHRAGDLYEQYF	TGTGCCAGCAGCCACCGAGCGGGAGACCTCTACGAGCAGTACTTC	TRBJ2-7	15	TRBD2	few	TRBV7-2
CSVVSGTGELFF	TGCAGCGTTGTTTCCGGTACCGGGGAGCTGTTTTTT	TRBJ2-2	12	NA	NA	TRBV29-1
CASSLVGADYGYTF	TGTGCCAGCAGCTTGGTAGGAGCGGACTATGGCTACACCTTC	TRBJ1-2	14	NA	NA	TRBV5-5
CASSYSQGFGSPLHF	TGTGCCAGCAGTTACTCGCAGGGGTTCGGTTCACCCCTCCACTTT	TRBJ1-6	15	NA	NA	TRBV6-6
CASSRTSDPSYEQYF	TGTGCCAGCAGCCGGACTAGCGACCCATCCTACGAGCAGTACTTC	TRBJ2-7	15	TRBD2	few	TRBV6-5
CASSLGTGGNNQPQHF	TGCGCCAGCAGCTTAGGGACAGGGGGCAACAATCAGCCCCAGCATTTT	TRBJ1-5	16	TRBD1	NA	TRBV5-1
CASSLEWLSETQYF	TGTGCCAGCAGCTTAGAGTGGTTGTCGGAGACCCAGTACTTC	TRBJ2-5	14	NA	NA	TRBV11-2
CASSIWGIGETQYF	TGTGCCAGTAGTATTTGGGGAATTGGGGAGACCCAGTACTTC	TRBJ2-5	14	NA	NA	TRBV19
CASSLYTGEAFF	TGTGCCAGCAGCTTGTACACCGGTGAAGCTTTCTTT	TRBJ1-1	12	NA	NA	TRBV5-6
CASRGAYSNQPQHF	TGTGCCAGCAGGGGGGCCTATAGCAATCAGCCCCAGCATTTT	TRBJ1-5	14	NA	NA	TRBV6-5
CASSGAGEAKNIQYF	TGTGCCAGCAGTGGTGCGGGGGAAGCCAAAAACATTCAGTACTTC	TRBJ2-4	15	TRBD2	NA	TRBV2
CASTAGREQFF	TGTGCCAGCACAGCGGGGCGTGAGCAGTTCTTC	TRBJ2-1	11	TRBD2	NA	TRBV6-1
CASSPSLVGKTYEQYF	TGCGCCAGCAGCCCTTCCCTGGTGGGCAAGACCTACGAGCAGTACTTC	TRBJ2-7	16	NA	NA	TRBV5-1
CASSLGGENEQFF	TGTGCCAGCAGCTTGGGAGGGGAGAATGAGCAGTTCTTC	TRBJ2-1	13	NA	NA	TRBV5-5
CASSLDRETQYF	TGTGCCAGCAGCCTCGACAGGGAGACCCAGTACTTC	TRBJ2-5	12	NA	few	TRBV7-2